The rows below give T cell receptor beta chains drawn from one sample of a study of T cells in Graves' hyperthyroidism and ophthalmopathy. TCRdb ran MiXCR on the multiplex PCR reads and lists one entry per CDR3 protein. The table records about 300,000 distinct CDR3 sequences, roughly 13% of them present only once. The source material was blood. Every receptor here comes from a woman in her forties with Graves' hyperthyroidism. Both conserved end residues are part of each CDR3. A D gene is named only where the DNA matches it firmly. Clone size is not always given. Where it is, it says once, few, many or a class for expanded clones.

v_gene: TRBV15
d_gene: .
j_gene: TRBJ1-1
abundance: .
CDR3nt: TGTGCCACCAGCAACACAGGGATAAAAGGCGCTGAAGCTTTCTTT
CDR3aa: CATSNTGIKGAEAFF

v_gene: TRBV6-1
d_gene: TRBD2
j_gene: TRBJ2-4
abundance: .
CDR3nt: TGTGCCAGCAGTGTTCGACTAGCGGGAGAAAACATTCAGTACTTC
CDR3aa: CASSVRLAGENIQYF

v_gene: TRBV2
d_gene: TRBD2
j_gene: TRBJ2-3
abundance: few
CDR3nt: TGTGCCAGCACCAGGACTAGCGGGAGAGTTACAGATACGCAGTATTTT
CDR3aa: CASTRTSGRVTDTQYF

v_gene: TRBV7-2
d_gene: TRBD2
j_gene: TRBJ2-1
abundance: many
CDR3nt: TGTGCCAGCAGCTCCGGACTAGCGAGGGATGAGCAGTTCTTC
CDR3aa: CASSSGLARDEQFF

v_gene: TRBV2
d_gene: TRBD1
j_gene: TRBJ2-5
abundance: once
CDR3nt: TGTCCCAGCAGTGTGGGACAGGGAAAAGAGACCCAGTACTTC
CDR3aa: CPSSVGQGKETQYF

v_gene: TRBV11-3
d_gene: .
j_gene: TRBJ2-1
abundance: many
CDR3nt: TGTGCCAGCAGCCCGGGCACAGTACTAGCAACTGAGCAGTTCTTC
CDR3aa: CASSPGTVLATEQFF

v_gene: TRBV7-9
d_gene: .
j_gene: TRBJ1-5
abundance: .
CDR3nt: TGTGCCAGCAGCTTGGGGGACGCACTCAATCAGCCCCAGCATTTT
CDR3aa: CASSLGDALNQPQHF

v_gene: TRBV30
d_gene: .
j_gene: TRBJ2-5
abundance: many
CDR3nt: TGTGCCTGGAGTCTTTCGGAGACCCAGTACTTC
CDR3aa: CAWSLSETQYF

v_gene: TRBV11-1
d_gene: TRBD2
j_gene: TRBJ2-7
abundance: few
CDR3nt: TGTGCCAGCAGCTTTTTTCCCGCCGGGACTAGCGGAACCTCCCCCTACGAGCAGTACTTC
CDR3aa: CASSFFPAGTSGTSPYEQYF

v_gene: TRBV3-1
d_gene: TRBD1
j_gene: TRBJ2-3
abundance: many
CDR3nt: TGTGCCAGCAGCCTCGGGACAGGCGAGACAGATACGCAGTATTTT
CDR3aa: CASSLGTGETDTQYF

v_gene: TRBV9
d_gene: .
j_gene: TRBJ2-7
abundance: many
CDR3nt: TGTGCCAGCTCTGCAGGCCCTTCATCCTACGAGCAGTACTTC
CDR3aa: CASSAGPSSYEQYF

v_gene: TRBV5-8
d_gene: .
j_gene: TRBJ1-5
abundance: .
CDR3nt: TGTGCCAGCAGCTTCGGACTCCCCAAGGGGCCCTATCAGCCCCAGCATTTT
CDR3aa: CASSFGLPKGPYQPQHF

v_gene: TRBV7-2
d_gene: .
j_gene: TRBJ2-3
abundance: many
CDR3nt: TGTGCCAGCAGCTTCGTCGGGAGCAGGGCAGATACGCAGTATTTT
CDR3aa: CASSFVGSRADTQYF

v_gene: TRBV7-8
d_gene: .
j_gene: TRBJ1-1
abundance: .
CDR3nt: TGTGCCAGCAGCGCTCACGTCGGGGGGCGAAGTTTGAACACTGAAGCTTTCTTT
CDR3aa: CASSAHVGGRSLNTEAFF

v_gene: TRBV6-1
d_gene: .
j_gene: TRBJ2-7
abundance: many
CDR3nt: TGTGCCAGCAAGCCAGGCACCTACGAGCAGTACTTC
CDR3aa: CASKPGTYEQYF

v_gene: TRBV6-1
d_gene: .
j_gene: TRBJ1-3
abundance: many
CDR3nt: TGTGCCAGCCACAAAAGCTCTGGAAACACCATATATTTT
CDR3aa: CASHKSSGNTIYF

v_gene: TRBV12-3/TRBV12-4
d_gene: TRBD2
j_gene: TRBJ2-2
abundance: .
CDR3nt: TGTGCCAGCAGTTTAGTCTTGCGGGGGGTCCGAGGTTACACCGGGGAGCTGTTTTTT
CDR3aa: CASSLVLRGVRGYTGELFF

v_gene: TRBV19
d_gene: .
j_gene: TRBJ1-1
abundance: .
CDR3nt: TGTGCCAGTAGTCCCCCGGGGTTCGCTGAAGCTTTCTTT
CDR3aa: CASSPPGFAEAFF

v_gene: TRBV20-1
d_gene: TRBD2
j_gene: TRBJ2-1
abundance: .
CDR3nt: TGCAGTGCTAGAGATCCATGGTCGGGAGGCAATGAGCAGTTCTTC
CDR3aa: CSARDPWSGGNEQFF

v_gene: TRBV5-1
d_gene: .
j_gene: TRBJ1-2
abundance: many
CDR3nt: TGCGCCAGCAGCTTGGGACAGCTGTTTGGCTACACCTTC
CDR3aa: CASSLGQLFGYTF

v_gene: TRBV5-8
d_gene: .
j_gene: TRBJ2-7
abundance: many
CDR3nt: TGTGCCAGCACCACAGGATCTGTCGAGCAGTACTTC
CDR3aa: CASTTGSVEQYF

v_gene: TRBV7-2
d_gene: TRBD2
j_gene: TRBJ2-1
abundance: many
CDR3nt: TGTGCCAGCAGCTTTCGGTTCCGGGGGGATGAGCAGTTCTTC
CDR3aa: CASSFRFRGDEQFF

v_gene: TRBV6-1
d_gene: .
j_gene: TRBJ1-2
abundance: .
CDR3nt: TGTGCCAGCAGTGAAGGGACAAGTCTTAACTGTGGCTACACCTTC
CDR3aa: CASSEGTSLNCGYTF

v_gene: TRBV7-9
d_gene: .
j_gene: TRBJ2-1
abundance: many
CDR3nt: TGTGCCAGCAGCATGGCGGGTTGGGATGAGCAGTTCTTC
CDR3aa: CASSMAGWDEQFF

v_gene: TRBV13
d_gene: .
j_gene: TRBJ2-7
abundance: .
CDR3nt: TGTGCCAGCAGCTTAGAGGGACTCCAATACGAGCAGTACTTC
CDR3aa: CASSLEGLQYEQYF

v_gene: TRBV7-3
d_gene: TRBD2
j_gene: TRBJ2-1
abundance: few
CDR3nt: TGTGCCAGCAGCTTAGGGAGGGGGACTAGCGGGTTGGGGGAGCAGTTCTTC
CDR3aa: CASSLGRGTSGLGEQFF

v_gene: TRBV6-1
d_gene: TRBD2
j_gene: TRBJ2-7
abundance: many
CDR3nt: TGTGCCAGCACCGATCCCCTTAGCGGGATATACGAGCAGTACTTC
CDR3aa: CASTDPLSGIYEQYF